This T cell receptor beta chain was documented in a study of T-cell reconstitution after alpha-beta-depleted transplantation in children. V lost 2 bases, J lost 4 bases, and 5 bases lay in between. This CDR3 spans 13 amino acids. Per the germline V gene, CDR1 is LGHDT and CDR2 is YNNKEL (reference sequence). Unique molecular identifiers were incorporated into the prepared TCRbeta library. TCRdb used MiXCR to reprocess the PCR reads, holding one entry per CDR3 protein. Of about 400,000 distinct CDR3 sequences in the sample, about an eighth were seen once. This clonotype was observed a few times. This rearrangement joins TRBV3-1 to TRBJ2-2; D not certain. This TCR derives from a human donor who donated a stem cell graft to a child with Fanconi anemia. Sample: PBMCs, taken from the stem cell graft. CDR3 in amino acids: CASSQPPTGELFF. CDR3 coding DNA: TGTGCCAGCAGCCAACCACCCACCGGGGAGCTGTTTTTT.